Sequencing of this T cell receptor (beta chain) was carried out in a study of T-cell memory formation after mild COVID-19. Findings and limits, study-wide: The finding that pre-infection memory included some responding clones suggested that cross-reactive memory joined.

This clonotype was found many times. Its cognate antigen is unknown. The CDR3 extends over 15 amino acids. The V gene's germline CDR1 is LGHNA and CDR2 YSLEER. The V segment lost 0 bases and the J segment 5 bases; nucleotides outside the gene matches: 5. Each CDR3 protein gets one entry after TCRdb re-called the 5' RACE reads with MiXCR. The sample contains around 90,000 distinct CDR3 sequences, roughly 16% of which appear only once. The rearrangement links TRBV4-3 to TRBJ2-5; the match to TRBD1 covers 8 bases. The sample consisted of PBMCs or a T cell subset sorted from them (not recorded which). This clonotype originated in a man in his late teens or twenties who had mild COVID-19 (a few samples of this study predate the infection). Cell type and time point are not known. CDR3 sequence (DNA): TGCGCCAGCAGCCAAGACAGGGGGCAAGGGGAGACCCAGTACTTC. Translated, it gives CASSQDRGQGETQYF.